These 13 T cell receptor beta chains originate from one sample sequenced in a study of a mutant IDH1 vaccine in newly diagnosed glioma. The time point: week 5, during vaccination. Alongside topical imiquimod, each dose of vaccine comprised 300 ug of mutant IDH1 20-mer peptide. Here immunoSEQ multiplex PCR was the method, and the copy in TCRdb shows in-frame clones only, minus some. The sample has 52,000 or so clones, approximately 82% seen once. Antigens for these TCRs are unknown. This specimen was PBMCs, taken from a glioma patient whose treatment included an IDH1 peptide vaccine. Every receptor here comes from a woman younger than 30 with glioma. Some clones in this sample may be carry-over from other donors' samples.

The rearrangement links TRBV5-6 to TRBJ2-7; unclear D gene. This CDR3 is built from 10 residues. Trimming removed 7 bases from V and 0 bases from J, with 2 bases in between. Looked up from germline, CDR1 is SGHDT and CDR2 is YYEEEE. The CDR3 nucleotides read TGTGCCAGCGGCTCCTACGAGCAGTACTTC. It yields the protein CASGSYEQYF.

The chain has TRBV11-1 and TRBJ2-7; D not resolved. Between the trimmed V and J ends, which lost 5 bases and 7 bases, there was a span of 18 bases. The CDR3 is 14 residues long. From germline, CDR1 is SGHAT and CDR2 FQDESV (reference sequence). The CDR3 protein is CASSPRAPRREQYF. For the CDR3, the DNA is TGTGCCAGCAGCCCCCGTGCACCTAGGCGGGAGCAGTACTTC.

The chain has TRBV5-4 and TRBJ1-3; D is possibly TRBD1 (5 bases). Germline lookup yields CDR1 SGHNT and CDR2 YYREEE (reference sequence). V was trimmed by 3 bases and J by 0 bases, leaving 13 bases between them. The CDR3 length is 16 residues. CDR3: CASSSGTGYSGNTIYF. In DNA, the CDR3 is TGTGCCAGCAGCTCGGGGACGGGATACTCTGGAAACACCATATATTTT.

CDR3 residues: CASSLARSRRNQPQHF. The CDR3 nucleotides are TGTGCCAGCAGCTTAGCCAGATCCCGCAGGAATCAGCCCCAGCATTTT. The chain uses TRBV7-8 and TRBJ1-5; D call uncertain. There are 16 residues in the CDR3. Between the trimmed V and J ends, which lost 0 bases and 4 bases, there was a span of 13 bases. Germline V gene lookup returns CDR1 SGHVS and CDR2 FQNEAQ.

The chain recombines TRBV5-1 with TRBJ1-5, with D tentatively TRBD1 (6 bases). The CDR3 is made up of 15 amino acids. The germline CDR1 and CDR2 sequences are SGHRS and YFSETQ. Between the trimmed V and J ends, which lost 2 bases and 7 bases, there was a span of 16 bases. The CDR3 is CASSLGGAREQPQHF. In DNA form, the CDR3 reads TGCGCCAGCAGCTTAGGGGGGGCGCGGGAGCAGCCCCAGCATTTT.

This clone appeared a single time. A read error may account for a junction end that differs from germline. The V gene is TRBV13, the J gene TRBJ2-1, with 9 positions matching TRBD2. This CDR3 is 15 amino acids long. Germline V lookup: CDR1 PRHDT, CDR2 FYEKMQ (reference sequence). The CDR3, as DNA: TGTGCCAGCAGCATAGGACTAGCGTTTAACAATGAGCAGTTCTTC. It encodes CASSIGLAFNNEQFF.

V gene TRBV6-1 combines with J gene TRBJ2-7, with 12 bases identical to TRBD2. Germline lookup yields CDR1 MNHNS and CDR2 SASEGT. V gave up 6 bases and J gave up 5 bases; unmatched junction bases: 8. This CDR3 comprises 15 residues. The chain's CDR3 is CASRNLAGGPHEQYF. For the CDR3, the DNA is TGTGCCAGCAGGAATCTAGCGGGAGGGCCCCACGAGCAGTACTTC.

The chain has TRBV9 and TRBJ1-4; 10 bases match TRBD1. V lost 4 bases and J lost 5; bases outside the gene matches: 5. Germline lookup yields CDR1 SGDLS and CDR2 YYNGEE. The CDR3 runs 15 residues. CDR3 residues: CASSTLDRGNEKLFF. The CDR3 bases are TGTGCCAGCAGCACCCTGGACAGGGGGAATGAAAAACTGTTTTTT.

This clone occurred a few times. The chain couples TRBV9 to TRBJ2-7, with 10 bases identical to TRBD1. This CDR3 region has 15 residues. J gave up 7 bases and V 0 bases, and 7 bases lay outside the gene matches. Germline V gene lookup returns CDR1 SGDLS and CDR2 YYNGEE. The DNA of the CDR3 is TGTGCCAGCAGCGTAGTTTTCGACAGGGGGCAGGAGCAGTACTTC. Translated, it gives CASSVVFDRGQEQYF.

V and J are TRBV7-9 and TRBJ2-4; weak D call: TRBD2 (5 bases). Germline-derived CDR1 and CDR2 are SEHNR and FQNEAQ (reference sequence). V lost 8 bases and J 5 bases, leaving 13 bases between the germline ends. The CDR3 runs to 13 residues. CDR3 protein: CASAKGGQNIQYF. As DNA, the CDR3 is TGTGCCAGCGCCAAAGGAGGCCAAAACATTCAGTACTTC.

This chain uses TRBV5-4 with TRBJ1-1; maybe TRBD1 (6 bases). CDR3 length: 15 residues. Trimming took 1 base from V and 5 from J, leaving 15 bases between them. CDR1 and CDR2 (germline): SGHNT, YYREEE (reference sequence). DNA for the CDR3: TGTGCCAGCAGCTTGAGGGGTCGGGGGGCTACTGAAGCTTTCTTT. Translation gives CASSLRGRGATEAFF. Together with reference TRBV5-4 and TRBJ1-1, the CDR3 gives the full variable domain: ETGVTQSPTHLIKTRGQQVTLRCSSQSGHNTVSWYQQALGQGPQFIFQYYREEENGRGNFPPRFSGLQFPNYSSELNVNALELDDSALYLCASSLRGRGATEAFFGQGTRLTVV.

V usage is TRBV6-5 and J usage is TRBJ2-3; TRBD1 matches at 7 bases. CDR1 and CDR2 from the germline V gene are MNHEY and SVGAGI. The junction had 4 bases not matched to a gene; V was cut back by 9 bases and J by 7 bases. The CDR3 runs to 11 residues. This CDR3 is CASVRGHTQYF. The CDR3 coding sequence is TGTGCCAGTGTGAGGGGGCATACGCAGTATTTT.

The CDR3: CAISGGGMSTDTQYF. CDR3 DNA: TGTGCCATCAGCGGGGGGGGGATGAGCACAGATACGCAGTATTTT. V gene TRBV10-3 combines with J gene TRBJ2-3, with 8 nucleotides matching TRBD2. The CDR3 consists of 15 residues. Looked up from germline, CDR1 is ENHRY and CDR2 is SYGVKD. V lost 6 bases to trimming and J lost 0 bases; unmatched junction nucleotides: 5.